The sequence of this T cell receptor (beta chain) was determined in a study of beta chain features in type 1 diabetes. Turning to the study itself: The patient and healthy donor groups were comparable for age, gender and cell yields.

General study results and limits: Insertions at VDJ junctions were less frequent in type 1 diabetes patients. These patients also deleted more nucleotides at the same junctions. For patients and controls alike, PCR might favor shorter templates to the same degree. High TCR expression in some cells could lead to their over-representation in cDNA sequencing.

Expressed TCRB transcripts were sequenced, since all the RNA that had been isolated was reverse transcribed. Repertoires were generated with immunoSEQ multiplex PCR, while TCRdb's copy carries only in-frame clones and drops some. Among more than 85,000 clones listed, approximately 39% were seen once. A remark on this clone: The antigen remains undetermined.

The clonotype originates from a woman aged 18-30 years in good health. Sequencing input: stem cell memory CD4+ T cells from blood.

The CDR3 is CASSLELRDTQYF. CDR3 nucleotide sequence: TGTGCCAGCAGCTTAGAGCTCAGGGATACGCAGTATTTT. The rearrangement links TRBV7-3 to TRBJ2-3; D ambiguous. This CDR3 is 13 amino acids long. The V end was cut by 2 bases, the J end by 6 bases, with 9 bases between. Per the germline V gene, CDR1 is SGHTA and CDR2 is FQGTGA.